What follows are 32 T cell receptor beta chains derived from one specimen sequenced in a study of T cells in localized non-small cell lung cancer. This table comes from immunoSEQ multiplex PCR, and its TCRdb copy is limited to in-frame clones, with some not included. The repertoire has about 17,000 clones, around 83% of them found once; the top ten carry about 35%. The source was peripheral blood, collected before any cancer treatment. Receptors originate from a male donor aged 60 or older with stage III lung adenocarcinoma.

The CDR3 nucleotides read TGTGCCAGCTCACAAGAGAGGAACACTGAAGCTTTCTTT. Translated, it gives CASSQERNTEAFF. The V call is TRBV18, the J call TRBJ1-1; D gene ambiguous. Germline V gives CDR1 KGHSH, CDR2 LQKENI. V lost 4 bases and J 1 base, leaving 7 bases between the germline ends. The CDR3 runs 13 residues.

The CDR3 DNA follows: TGTGCCAGCAGCGGGCCCTTCCTTTCCAATGAGCAGTTCTTC. Its protein is CASSGPFLSNEQFF. The chain recombines TRBV9 with TRBJ2-1; D call uncertain. The CDR3 has 14 amino acids. Germline V CDR1 and CDR2: SGDLS, YYNGEE. Trimming stripped 3 bases from V and 6 bases from J, with 13 bases between.

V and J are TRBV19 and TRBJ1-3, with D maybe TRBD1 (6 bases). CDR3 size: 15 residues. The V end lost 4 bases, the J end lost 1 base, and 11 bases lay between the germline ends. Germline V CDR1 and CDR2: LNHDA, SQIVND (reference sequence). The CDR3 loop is CASSTGTGSGNTIYF. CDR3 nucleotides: TGTGCCAGTAGTACCGGTACAGGGTCTGGAAACACCATATATTTT.

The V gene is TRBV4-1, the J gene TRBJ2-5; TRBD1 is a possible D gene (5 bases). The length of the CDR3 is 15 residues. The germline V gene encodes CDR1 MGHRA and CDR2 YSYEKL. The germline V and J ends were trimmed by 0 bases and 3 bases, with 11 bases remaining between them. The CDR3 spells CASSQDLVGEETQYF. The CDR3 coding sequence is TGCGCCAGCAGCCAAGATCTTGTAGGGGAAGAGACCCAGTACTTC.

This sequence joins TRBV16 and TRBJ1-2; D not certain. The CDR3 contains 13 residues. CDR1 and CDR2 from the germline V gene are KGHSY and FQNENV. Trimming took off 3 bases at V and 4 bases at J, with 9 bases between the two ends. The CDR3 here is CASSQGASYGYTF. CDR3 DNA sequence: TGTGCCAGCAGCCAGGGTGCGAGCTATGGCTACACCTTC.

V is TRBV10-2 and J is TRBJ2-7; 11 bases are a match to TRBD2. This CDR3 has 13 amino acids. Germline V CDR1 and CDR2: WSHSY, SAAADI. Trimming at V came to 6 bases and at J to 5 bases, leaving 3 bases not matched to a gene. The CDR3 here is CASRSGLADEQYF. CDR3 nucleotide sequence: TGCGCCAGCAGGTCGGGACTAGCGGACGAGCAGTACTTC.

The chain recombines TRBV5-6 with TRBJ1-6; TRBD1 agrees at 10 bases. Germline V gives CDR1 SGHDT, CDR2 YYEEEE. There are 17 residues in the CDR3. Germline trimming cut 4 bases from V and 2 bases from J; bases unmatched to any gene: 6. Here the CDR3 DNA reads TGTGCCAGCAGCCCAGGGGGGACAGGGGCCTATAATTCACCCCTCCACTTT. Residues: CASSPGGTGAYNSPLHF.

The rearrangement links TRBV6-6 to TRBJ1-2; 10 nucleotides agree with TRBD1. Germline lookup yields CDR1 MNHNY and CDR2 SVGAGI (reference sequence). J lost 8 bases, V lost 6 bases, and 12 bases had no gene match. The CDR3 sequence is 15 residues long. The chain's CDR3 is CASSDTGTGARGYTF. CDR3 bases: TGTGCCAGCAGCGATACCGGGACAGGGGCTCGGGGCTACACCTTC.

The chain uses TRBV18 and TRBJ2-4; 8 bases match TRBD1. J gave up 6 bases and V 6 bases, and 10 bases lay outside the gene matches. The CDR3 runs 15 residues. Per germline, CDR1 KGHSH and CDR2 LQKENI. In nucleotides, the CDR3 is TGTGCCAGCTCGCTTGGACAGGGACAGGCAAACATTCAGTACTTC. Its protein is CASSLGQGQANIQYF.

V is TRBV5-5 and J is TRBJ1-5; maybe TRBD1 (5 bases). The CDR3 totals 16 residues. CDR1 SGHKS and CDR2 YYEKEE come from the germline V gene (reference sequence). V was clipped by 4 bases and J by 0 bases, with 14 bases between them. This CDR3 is CASSLQGGYSNQPQHF. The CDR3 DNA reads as TGTGCCAGCAGCCTTCAGGGAGGTTATAGCAATCAGCCCCAGCATTTT.

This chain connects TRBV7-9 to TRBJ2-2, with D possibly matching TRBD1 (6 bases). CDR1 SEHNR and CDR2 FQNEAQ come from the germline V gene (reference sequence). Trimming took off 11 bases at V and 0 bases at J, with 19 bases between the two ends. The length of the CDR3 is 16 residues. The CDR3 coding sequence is TGTGCCGGGTCAGGGGCCCTAGGTACGAACACCGGGGAGCTGTTTTTT. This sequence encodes CAGSGALGTNTGELFF.

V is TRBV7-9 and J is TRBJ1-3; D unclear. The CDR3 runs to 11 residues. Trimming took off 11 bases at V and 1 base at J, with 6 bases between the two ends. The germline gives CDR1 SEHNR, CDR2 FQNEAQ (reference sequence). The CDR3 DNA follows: TGTGCCTCAGGATCTGGAAACACCATATATTTT. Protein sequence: CASGSGNTIYF. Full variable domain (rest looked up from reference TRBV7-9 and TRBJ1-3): DTGVSQNPRHKITKRGQNVTFRCDPISEHNRLYWYRQTLGQGPEFLTYFQNEAQLEKSRLLSDRFSAERPKGSFSTLEIQRTEQGDSAMYLCASGSGNTIYFGEGSWLTVV.

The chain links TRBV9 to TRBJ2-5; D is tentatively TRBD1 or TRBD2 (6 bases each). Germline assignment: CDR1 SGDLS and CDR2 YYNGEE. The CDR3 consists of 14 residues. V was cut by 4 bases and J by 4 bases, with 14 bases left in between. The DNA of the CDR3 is TGTGCCAGCAGCCTCCGACAGGAGGGAGAGACCCAGTACTTC. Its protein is CASSLRQEGETQYF.

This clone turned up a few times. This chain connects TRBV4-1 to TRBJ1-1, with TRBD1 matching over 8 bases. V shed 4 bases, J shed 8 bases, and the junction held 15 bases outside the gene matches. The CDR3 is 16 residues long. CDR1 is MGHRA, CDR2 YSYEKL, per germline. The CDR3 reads CASSLGGTGYLKEAFF. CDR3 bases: TGCGCCAGCAGCCTAGGAGGGACAGGATACCTGAAGGAAGCTTTCTTT.

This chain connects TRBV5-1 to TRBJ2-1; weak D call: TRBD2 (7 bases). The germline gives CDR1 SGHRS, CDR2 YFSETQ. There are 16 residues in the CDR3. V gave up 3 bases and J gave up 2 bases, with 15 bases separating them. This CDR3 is CASSSGVGGPYNEQFF. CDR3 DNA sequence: TGCGCCAGCAGCTCGGGGGTCGGGGGGCCCTACAATGAGCAGTTCTTC.

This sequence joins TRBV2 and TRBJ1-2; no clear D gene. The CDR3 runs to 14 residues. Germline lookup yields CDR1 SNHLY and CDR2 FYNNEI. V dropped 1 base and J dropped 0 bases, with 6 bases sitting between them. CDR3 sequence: CASSEGLSNYGYTF. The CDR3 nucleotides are TGTGCCAGCAGTGAAGGGTTGTCTAACTATGGCTACACCTTC.

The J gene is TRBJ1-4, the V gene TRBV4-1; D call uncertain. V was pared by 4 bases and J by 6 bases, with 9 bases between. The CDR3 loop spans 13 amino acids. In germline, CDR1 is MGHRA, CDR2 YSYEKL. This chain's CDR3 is CASSPGGYEKLFF. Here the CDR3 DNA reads TGCGCCAGCAGCCCCGGCGGGTATGAAAAACTGTTTTTT.

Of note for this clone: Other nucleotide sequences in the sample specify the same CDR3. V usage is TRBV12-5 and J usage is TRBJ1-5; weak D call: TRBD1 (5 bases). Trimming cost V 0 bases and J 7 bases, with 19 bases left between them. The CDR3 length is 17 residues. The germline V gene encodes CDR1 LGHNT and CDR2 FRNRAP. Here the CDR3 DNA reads TGTGCTAGTGGTTTGGTAGAGGGTGGGGCGGCGGGACAGCCCCAGCATTTT. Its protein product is CASGLVEGGAAGQPQHF.

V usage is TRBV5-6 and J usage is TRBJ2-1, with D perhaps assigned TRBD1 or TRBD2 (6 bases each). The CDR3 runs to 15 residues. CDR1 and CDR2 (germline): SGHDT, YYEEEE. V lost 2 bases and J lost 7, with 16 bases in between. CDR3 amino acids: CASSFKTGTRNEQFF. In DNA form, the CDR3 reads TGTGCCAGCAGCTTTAAAACAGGGACTCGGAATGAGCAGTTCTTC.

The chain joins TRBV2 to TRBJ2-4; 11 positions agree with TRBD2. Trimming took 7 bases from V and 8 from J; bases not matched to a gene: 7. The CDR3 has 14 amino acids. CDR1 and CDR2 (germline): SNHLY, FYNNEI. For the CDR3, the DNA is TGTGCCAGCACTTGGCTAGCGGGGGGAGACATTCAGTACTTC. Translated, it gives CASTWLAGGDIQYF.

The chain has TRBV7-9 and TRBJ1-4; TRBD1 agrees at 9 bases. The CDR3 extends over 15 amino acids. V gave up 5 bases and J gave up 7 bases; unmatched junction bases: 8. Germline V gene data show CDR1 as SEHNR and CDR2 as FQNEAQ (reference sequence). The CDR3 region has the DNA TGTGCCAGCAGCCCCGGGGGGACAGGGAGTGAAAAACTGTTTTTT. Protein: CASSPGGTGSEKLFF.

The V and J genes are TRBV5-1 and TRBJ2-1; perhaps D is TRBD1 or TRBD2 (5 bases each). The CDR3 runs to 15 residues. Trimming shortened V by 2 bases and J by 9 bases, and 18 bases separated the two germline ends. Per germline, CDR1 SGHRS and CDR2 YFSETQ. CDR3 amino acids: CASSFEGLGSGEQFF. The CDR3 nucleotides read TGCGCCAGCAGCTTTGAGGGGCTTGGGTCCGGTGAGCAGTTCTTC.

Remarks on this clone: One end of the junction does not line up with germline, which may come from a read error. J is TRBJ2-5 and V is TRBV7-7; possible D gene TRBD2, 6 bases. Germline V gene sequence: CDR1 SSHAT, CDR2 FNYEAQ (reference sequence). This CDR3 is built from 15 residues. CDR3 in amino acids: CASSSSGTAQETQYF. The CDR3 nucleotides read TGTGCTAGCAGCTCGTCCGGGACTGCGCAAGAGACCCAGTACTTC.

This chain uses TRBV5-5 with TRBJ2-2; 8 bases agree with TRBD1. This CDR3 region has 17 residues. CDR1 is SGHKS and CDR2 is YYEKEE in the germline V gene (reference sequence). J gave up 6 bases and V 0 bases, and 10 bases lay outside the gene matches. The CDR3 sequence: CASSLARGLPHAGELFF. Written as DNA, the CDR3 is TGTGCCAGCAGCTTGGCCAGGGGGCTCCCTCACGCCGGGGAGCTGTTTTTT.

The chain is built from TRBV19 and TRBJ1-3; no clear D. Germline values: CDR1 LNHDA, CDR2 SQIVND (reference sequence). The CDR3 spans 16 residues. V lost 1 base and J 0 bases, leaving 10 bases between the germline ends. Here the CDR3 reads CASSIVSGGSGNTIYF. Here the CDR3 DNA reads TGTGCCAGTAGTATAGTCTCGGGTGGCTCTGGAAACACCATATATTTT.

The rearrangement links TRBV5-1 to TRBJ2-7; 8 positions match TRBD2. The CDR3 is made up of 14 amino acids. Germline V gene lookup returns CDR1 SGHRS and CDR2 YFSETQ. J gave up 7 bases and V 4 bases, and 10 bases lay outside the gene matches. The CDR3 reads CASSPGLVGSEQYF. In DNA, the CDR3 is TGCGCCAGCAGCCCGGGACTAGTGGGGTCGGAGCAGTACTTC. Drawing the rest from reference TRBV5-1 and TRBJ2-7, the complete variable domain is KAGVTQTPRYLIKTRGQQVTLSCSPISGHRSVSWYQQTPGQGLQFLFEYFSETQRNKGNFPGRFSGRQFSNSRSEMNVSTLELGDSALYLCASSPGLVGSEQYFGPGTRLTVT.

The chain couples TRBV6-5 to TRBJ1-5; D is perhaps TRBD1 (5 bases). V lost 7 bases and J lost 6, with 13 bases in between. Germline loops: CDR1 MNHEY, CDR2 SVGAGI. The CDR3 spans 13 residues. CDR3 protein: CASTRGGGQPQHF. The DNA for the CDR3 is TGTGCCAGCACCCGAGGTGGGGGTCAGCCCCAGCATTTT.

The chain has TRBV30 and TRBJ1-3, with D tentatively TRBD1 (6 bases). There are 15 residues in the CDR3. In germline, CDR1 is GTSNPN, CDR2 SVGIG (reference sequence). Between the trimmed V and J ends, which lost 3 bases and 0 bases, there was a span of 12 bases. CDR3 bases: TGTGCCTGGAGATCCGGGACAAGCTCTGGAAACACCATATATTTT. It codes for CAWRSGTSSGNTIYF.

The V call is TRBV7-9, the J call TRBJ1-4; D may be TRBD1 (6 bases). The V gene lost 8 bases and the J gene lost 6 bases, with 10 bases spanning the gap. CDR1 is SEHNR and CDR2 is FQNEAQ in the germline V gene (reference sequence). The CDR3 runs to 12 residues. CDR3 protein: CASGGADEKLFF. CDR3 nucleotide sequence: TGTGCCAGCGGGGGGGCTGATGAAAAACTGTTTTTT.

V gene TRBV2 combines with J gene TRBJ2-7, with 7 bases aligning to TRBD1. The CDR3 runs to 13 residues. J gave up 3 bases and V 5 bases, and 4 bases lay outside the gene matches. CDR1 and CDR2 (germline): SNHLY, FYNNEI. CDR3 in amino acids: CASSPGTVYEQYF. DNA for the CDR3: TGTGCCAGCAGTCCCGGGACAGTCTACGAGCAGTACTTC.

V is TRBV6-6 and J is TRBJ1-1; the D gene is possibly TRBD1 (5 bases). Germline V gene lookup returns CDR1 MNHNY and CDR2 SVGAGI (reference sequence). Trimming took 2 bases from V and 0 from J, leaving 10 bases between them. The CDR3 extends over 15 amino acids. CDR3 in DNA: TGTGCCAGCAGTTACCCCCTCAGGGTGAACACTGAAGCTTTCTTT. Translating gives CASSYPLRVNTEAFF.

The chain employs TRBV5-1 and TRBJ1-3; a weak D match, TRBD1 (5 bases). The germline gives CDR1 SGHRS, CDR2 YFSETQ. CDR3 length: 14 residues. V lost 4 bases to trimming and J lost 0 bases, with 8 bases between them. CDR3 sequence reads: CASSPDTSGNTIYF. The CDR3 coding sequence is TGCGCCAGCAGCCCGGACACCTCTGGAAACACCATATATTTT.